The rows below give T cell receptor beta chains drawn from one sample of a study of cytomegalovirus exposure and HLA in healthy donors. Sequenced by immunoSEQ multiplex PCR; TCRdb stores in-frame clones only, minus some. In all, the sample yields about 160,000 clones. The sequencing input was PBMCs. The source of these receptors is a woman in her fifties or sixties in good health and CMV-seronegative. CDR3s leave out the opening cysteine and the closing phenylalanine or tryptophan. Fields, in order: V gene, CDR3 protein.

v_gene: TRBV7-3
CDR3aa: ASSPGQGAYEQY

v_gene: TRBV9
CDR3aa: ASSVVSGQGMGYGYT

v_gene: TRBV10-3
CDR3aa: AISESDRVQETQY

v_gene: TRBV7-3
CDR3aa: ASSLAGTRTTEAF

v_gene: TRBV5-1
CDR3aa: ASSLQGSNTEAF

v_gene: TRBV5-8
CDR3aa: ASTLLGTLSYNEQF

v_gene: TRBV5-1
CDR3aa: ASSVGQIDNSPLH

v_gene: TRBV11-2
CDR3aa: ASSLPGGETQY

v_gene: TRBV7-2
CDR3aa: ASSSRFGSIKTQY

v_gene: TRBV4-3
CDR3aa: ASSQDWVGQGYEQY

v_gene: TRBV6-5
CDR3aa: ASKRRQANTEAF

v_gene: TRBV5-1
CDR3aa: ASSAYGGALDTQY

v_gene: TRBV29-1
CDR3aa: SVEDPSTGGSYGYT

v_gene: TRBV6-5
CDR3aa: ASSSSREEVADTQY

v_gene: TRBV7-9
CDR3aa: ASRPGLATDTQY

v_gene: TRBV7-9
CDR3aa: ASSLRPEEQY

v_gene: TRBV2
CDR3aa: ASRVDREAY

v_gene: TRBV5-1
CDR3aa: ASSLASGSSYEQY

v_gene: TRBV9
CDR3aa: ASSHGGPEQF

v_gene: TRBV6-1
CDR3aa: ASTGGMNTEAF

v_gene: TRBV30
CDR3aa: AWSPGQGYEQY

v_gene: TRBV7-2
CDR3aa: ASSSRAGGSTDTQY

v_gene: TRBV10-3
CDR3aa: AIRGQETYEQY

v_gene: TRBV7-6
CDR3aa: ASSLGQGSTGELF

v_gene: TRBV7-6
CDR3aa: ASSVGKGTYEQY

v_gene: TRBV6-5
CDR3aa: ASSSQTTGYGYT

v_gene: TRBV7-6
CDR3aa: ASSDPRTEQETQY

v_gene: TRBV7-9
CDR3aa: ASSFAPGGPISGNTIY

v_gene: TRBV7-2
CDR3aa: ASSSYSDSSFGNTIY

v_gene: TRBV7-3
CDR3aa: ASSLELQETQY

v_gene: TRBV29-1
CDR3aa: SVVLTSGYEQY

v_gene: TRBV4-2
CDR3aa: ASSPYSGQGGTEAF

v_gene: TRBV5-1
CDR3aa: ASSREPTRGGYGYT

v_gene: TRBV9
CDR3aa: ASSPGQGGNEQF

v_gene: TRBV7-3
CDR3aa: ASSLTGDTEAF

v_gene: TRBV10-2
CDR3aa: ASSESRASGISYEQF

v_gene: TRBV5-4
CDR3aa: ASSLEVSRGDTQY

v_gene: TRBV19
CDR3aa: ASKGTGLTGANVLT

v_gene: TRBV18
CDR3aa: ASSPLLGVTNTEAF

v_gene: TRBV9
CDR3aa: ASSAPGYEQY

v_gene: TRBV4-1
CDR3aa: ASSPRQGDYGYT

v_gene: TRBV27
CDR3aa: ASSIVAGGFNEQF

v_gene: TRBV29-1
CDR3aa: SVGGTSGGYEQF

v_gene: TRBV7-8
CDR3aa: ASSPGQGVFYGYT